Listed below are T cell receptor beta chains from one sample, sequenced in a study of identical twins. TCRdb re-called the 5' RACE reads through MiXCR, storing one row per CDR3 protein. The table lists around 1.7 million distinct CDR3 sequences, roughly a third of them singletons, with 0.25% to 0.3% in the top ten. The source material was cord blood. The source is a newborn girl in good health. Both conserved end residues are part of each CDR3. A D gene is named only where the DNA matches it firmly. Clone size appears in some rows only: once, few, many, or a class for an expanded clone.

abundance: -; v_gene: TRBV6-2/TRBV6-3; j_gene: TRBJ2-1; d_gene: TRBD2; CDR3aa: CASGDGLAGRNEQFF; CDR3nt: TGTGCCAGCGGTGATGGACTAGCGGGCCGCAATGAGCAGTTCTTC
abundance: few; v_gene: TRBV29-1; j_gene: TRBJ1-1; d_gene: TRBD1; CDR3aa: CSVIRDRSLNTEAFF; CDR3nt: TGCAGCGTGATCCGGGACAGGAGTTTGAACACTGAAGCTTTCTTT
abundance: few; v_gene: TRBV5-1; j_gene: TRBJ1-6; d_gene: TRBD1; CDR3aa: CASSPRRAGGHALASPLHF; CDR3nt: TGCGCCAGCAGCCCCCGGAGGGCAGGGGGCCATGCTCTAGCTTCACCCCTCCACTTT
abundance: -; v_gene: TRBV2; j_gene: TRBJ2-1; d_gene: TRBD1; CDR3aa: CASNGRTGGDNEQFF; CDR3nt: TGTGCCAGCAATGGAAGGACAGGGGGGGACAATGAGCAGTTCTTC
abundance: -; v_gene: TRBV10-3; j_gene: TRBJ2-1; d_gene: TRBD2; CDR3aa: CATLAGVSYNEQFF; CDR3nt: TGTGCCACATTAGCGGGAGTCTCCTACAATGAGCAGTTCTTC
abundance: -; v_gene: TRBV9; j_gene: TRBJ2-1; d_gene: -; CDR3aa: CASSPPQRSSYNEQFF; CDR3nt: TGTGCCAGCAGCCCCCCGCAGAGGAGTTCCTACAATGAGCAGTTCTTC
abundance: -; v_gene: TRBV4-2; j_gene: TRBJ2-7; d_gene: -; CDR3aa: CASSQDKFYEQYF; CDR3nt: TGTGCCAGCAGCCAAGATAAGTTCTACGAGCAGTACTTC
abundance: few; v_gene: TRBV5-4; j_gene: TRBJ2-1; d_gene: TRBD2; CDR3aa: CASSEGLAGEGNEQFF; CDR3nt: TGTGCCAGCAGCGAGGGACTAGCGGGAGAGGGCAATGAGCAGTTCTTC
abundance: -; v_gene: TRBV2; j_gene: TRBJ2-1; d_gene: TRBD2; CDR3aa: CASSEQGLAGGGAYYNEQFF; CDR3nt: TGTGCCAGCAGTGAACAAGGCCTAGCGGGGGGCGGGGCCTACTACAATGAGCAGTTCTTC
abundance: -; v_gene: TRBV15; j_gene: TRBJ2-4; d_gene: -; CDR3aa: CATSRGGTPLAKNIQYF; CDR3nt: TGTGCCACCAGCAGAGGAGGGACGCCTCTAGCCAAAAACATTCAGTACTTC
abundance: -; v_gene: TRBV28; j_gene: TRBJ1-6; d_gene: -; CDR3aa: CASSLRDSPPHF; CDR3nt: TGTGCCAGCAGTTTAAGGGACTCACCCCCCCACTTT
abundance: few; v_gene: TRBV20-1; j_gene: TRBJ1-6; d_gene: -; CDR3aa: CSAKDSSYNSPLHF; CDR3nt: TGCAGTGCAAAGGACAGCTCCTATAATTCACCCCTCCACTTT
abundance: -; v_gene: TRBV20-1; j_gene: TRBJ2-5; d_gene: TRBD2; CDR3aa: CSARRGTLQETQYF; CDR3nt: TGCAGTGCTAGGCGGGGGACCCTTCAAGAGACCCAGTACTTC
abundance: -; v_gene: TRBV28; j_gene: TRBJ2-7; d_gene: TRBD2; CDR3aa: CASSLQPGTSAHYEQYF; CDR3nt: TGTGCCAGCAGTTTACAACCCGGGACTAGTGCCCACTACGAGCAGTACTTC
abundance: many; v_gene: TRBV2; j_gene: TRBJ1-4; d_gene: -; CDR3aa: CASSDEKLFF; CDR3nt: TGTGCCAGCAGTGATGAAAAACTGTTTTTT
abundance: many; v_gene: TRBV20-1; j_gene: TRBJ1-4; d_gene: -; CDR3aa: CSLRVGFEKLFF; CDR3nt: TGCAGTCTGAGGGTTGGGTTTGAAAAACTGTTTTTT
abundance: few; v_gene: TRBV7-2; j_gene: TRBJ2-1; d_gene: TRBD2; CDR3aa: CASSMTSGSYNEQFF; CDR3nt: TGTGCCAGCAGCATGACTAGCGGGAGCTACAATGAGCAGTTCTTC
abundance: -; v_gene: TRBV25-1; j_gene: TRBJ2-7; d_gene: -; CDR3aa: CASSGQDSSYEQYF; CDR3nt: TGTGCCAGCAGTGGACAGGATAGCTCCTACGAGCAGTACTTC
abundance: few; v_gene: TRBV29-1; j_gene: TRBJ2-4; d_gene: TRBD1; CDR3aa: CSVVTGGAKNIQYF; CDR3nt: TGCAGCGTTGTGACAGGGGGAGCCAAAAACATTCAGTACTTC
abundance: -; v_gene: TRBV6-1; j_gene: TRBJ2-5; d_gene: TRBD1; CDR3aa: CASSVAGQGGWETQYF; CDR3nt: TGTGCCAGCAGTGTTGCGGGACAGGGAGGATGGGAGACCCAGTACTTC
abundance: few; v_gene: TRBV28; j_gene: TRBJ1-6; d_gene: -; CDR3aa: CASRPPNSPLHF; CDR3nt: TGTGCCAGCAGACCTCCAAATTCACCCCTCCACTTT
abundance: -; v_gene: TRBV7-9; j_gene: TRBJ2-6; d_gene: -; CDR3aa: CASTPPGANVLTF; CDR3nt: TGTGCCAGCACCCCACCTGGGGCCAACGTCCTGACTTTC
abundance: -; v_gene: TRBV25-1; j_gene: TRBJ2-5; d_gene: TRBD2; CDR3aa: CASRISSGGTGEQYF; CDR3nt: TGTGCCAGCAGAATCTCTAGCGGCGGGACCGGGGAGCAGTACTTC
abundance: -; v_gene: TRBV19; j_gene: TRBJ2-5; d_gene: TRBD2; CDR3aa: CASSGGLAWETQYF; CDR3nt: TGTGCCAGTAGTGGGGGACTAGCTTGGGAGACCCAGTACTTC
abundance: few; v_gene: TRBV12-3/TRBV12-4; j_gene: TRBJ2-3; d_gene: TRBD2; CDR3aa: CASSSPGGRADTQYF; CDR3nt: TGTGCCAGCAGTTCCCCGGGGGGGCGCGCAGATACGCAGTATTTT
abundance: -; v_gene: TRBV20-1; j_gene: TRBJ1-1; d_gene: -; CDR3aa: CSARDPAGPYMNTEAFF; CDR3nt: TGCAGTGCTAGAGATCCGGCAGGGCCCTACATGAACACTGAAGCTTTCTTT
abundance: few; v_gene: TRBV29-1; j_gene: TRBJ2-1; d_gene: TRBD2; CDR3aa: CGVPGLAVYNEQFF; CDR3nt: TGCGGCGTCCCAGGACTAGCGGTCTACAATGAGCAGTTCTTC
abundance: few; v_gene: TRBV13; j_gene: TRBJ2-7; d_gene: -; CDR3aa: CASSLGQGPIYEQYF; CDR3nt: TGTGCCAGCAGCTTAGGGCAGGGGCCGATCTACGAGCAGTACTTC
abundance: -; v_gene: TRBV6-5; j_gene: TRBJ2-1; d_gene: -; CDR3aa: CASSYSSRTARTSYNEQFF; CDR3nt: TGTGCCAGCAGTTACTCTTCGCGGACAGCCCGGACTAGTTACAATGAGCAGTTCTTC
abundance: -; v_gene: TRBV6-6; j_gene: TRBJ1-1; d_gene: TRBD1; CDR3aa: CASSYGQGAGTEAFF; CDR3nt: TGTGCCAGCAGTTACGGACAGGGGGCAGGCACTGAAGCTTTCTTT
abundance: once; v_gene: TRBV4-1; j_gene: TRBJ2-5; d_gene: -; CDR3aa: CASSQPVGEETQYF; CDR3nt: TGCGCCAGCAGCCAACCCGTCGGGGAAGAGACCCAGTACTTC
abundance: few; v_gene: TRBV5-1; j_gene: TRBJ1-4; d_gene: -; CDR3aa: CASSLRLPTNEKLFF; CDR3nt: TGCGCCAGCAGCTTGAGACTGCCAACTAATGAAAAACTGTTTTTT
abundance: few; v_gene: TRBV28; j_gene: TRBJ1-6; d_gene: -; CDR3aa: CASSFPHGTSNSPLHF; CDR3nt: TGTGCCAGCAGTTTTCCCCACGGGACGTCGAATTCACCCCTCCACTTT
abundance: few; v_gene: TRBV29-1; j_gene: TRBJ2-7; d_gene: TRBD1; CDR3aa: CSVVVGQGAREQYF; CDR3nt: TGCAGCGTTGTGGTGGGGCAGGGGGCGAGGGAGCAGTACTTC
abundance: -; v_gene: TRBV4-2; j_gene: TRBJ2-5; d_gene: TRBD2; CDR3aa: CASSHIPEAGAPNEQYF; CDR3nt: TGTGCCAGCAGCCATATACCAGAAGCGGGGGCCCCTAATGAGCAGTACTTC
abundance: -; v_gene: TRBV10-3; j_gene: TRBJ2-3; d_gene: TRBD1; CDR3aa: CASNEQGASTDTQYF; CDR3nt: TGTGCCAGCAATGAACAGGGGGCGAGCACAGATACGCAGTATTTT
abundance: few; v_gene: TRBV3-1; j_gene: TRBJ2-7; d_gene: -; CDR3aa: CASSPRDTGSYEQYF; CDR3nt: TGTGCCAGCAGCCCCCGGGACACCGGCTCCTACGAGCAGTACTTC
abundance: once; v_gene: TRBV7-8; j_gene: TRBJ1-2; d_gene: -; CDR3aa: CASSAPGYSGYTF; CDR3nt: TGTGCCAGCAGCGCGCCAGGGTACAGTGGCTACACCTTC
abundance: -; v_gene: TRBV20-1; j_gene: TRBJ2-1; d_gene: TRBD2; CDR3aa: CSARDPSGSSNEQFF; CDR3nt: TGCAGTGCTAGAGATCCTAGCGGGAGCAGTAATGAGCAGTTCTTC
abundance: -; v_gene: TRBV29-1; j_gene: TRBJ1-1; d_gene: -; CDR3aa: CSVEEFPTPMNTEAFF; CDR3nt: TGCAGCGTTGAAGAATTTCCGACACCTATGAACACTGAAGCTTTCTTT
abundance: -; v_gene: TRBV20-1; j_gene: TRBJ2-7; d_gene: -; CDR3aa: CSAVDLSPYNEQYF; CDR3nt: TGCAGTGCTGTAGACTTGTCCCCTTACAATGAGCAGTACTTC
abundance: -; v_gene: TRBV19; j_gene: TRBJ1-2; d_gene: TRBD1; CDR3aa: CASSMGTGNYFYTF; CDR3nt: TGTGCCAGTAGTATGGGGACAGGGAACTATTTCTACACCTTC
abundance: few; v_gene: TRBV14; j_gene: TRBJ2-7; d_gene: TRBD1; CDR3aa: CASSQFRGQGITEQYF; CDR3nt: TGTGCCAGCAGCCAATTCCGAGGACAGGGAATAACCGAGCAGTACTTC
abundance: -; v_gene: TRBV29-1; j_gene: TRBJ2-1; d_gene: TRBD1; CDR3aa: CSVATGGLYNEQFF; CDR3nt: TGCAGCGTTGCGACAGGGGGGCTCTACAATGAGCAGTTCTTC
abundance: -; v_gene: TRBV10-3; j_gene: TRBJ2-7; d_gene: -; CDR3aa: CAISRDTGSEQYF; CDR3nt: TGTGCCATCAGCCGAGACACAGGGAGCGAGCAGTACTTC
abundance: -; v_gene: TRBV28; j_gene: TRBJ2-3; d_gene: TRBD2; CDR3aa: CSHSGTLTDTQYF; CDR3nt: TGTTCTCATAGCGGGACCCTCACAGATACGCAGTATTTT
abundance: -; v_gene: TRBV5-1; j_gene: TRBJ2-3; d_gene: TRBD2; CDR3aa: CASSRGLAGITDTQYF; CDR3nt: TGCGCCAGCAGCCGGGGACTAGCGGGGATCACAGATACGCAGTATTTT
abundance: many; v_gene: TRBV4-2; j_gene: TRBJ1-5; d_gene: -; CDR3aa: CASSQDFDRPQPQHF; CDR3nt: TGTGCCAGCAGCCAAGATTTCGACAGGCCTCAGCCCCAGCATTTT
abundance: many; v_gene: TRBV24-1; j_gene: TRBJ2-5; d_gene: -; CDR3aa: CATSGGRSSQETQYF; CDR3nt: TGTGCCACCAGTGGGGGCCGTAGTAGTCAAGAGACCCAGTACTTC
abundance: -; v_gene: TRBV7-8; j_gene: TRBJ2-5; d_gene: -; CDR3aa: CASIKEGETQYF; CDR3nt: TGTGCCAGCATTAAGGAGGGCGAGACCCAGTACTTC
abundance: many; v_gene: TRBV18; j_gene: TRBJ1-1; d_gene: -; CDR3aa: CASSSGQNTEAFF; CDR3nt: TGTGCCAGCAGCTCGGGACAGAACACTGAAGCTTTCTTT
abundance: -; v_gene: TRBV9; j_gene: TRBJ2-1; d_gene: -; CDR3aa: CASSVASGTVRSEQFF; CDR3nt: TGTGCCAGCAGCGTAGCGTCCGGGACTGTGAGGTCTGAGCAGTTCTTC
abundance: few; v_gene: TRBV11-2; j_gene: TRBJ2-7; d_gene: -; CDR3aa: CASSLGRVPSYEQYF; CDR3nt: TGTGCCAGCAGCTTGGGCAGGGTACCATCCTACGAGCAGTACTTC
abundance: few; v_gene: TRBV20-1; j_gene: TRBJ2-1; d_gene: -; CDR3aa: CSAKVGEQFF; CDR3nt: TGCAGTGCTAAGGTGGGTGAGCAGTTCTTC
abundance: -; v_gene: TRBV29-1; j_gene: TRBJ2-2; d_gene: -; CDR3aa: CSVVGLANTGELFF; CDR3nt: TGCAGCGTTGTGGGACTCGCGAACACCGGGGAGCTGTTTTTT
abundance: many; v_gene: TRBV5-1; j_gene: TRBJ2-7; d_gene: -; CDR3aa: CASSWDKYEQYF; CDR3nt: TGCGCCAGCAGCTGGGACAAATACGAGCAGTACTTC
abundance: few; v_gene: TRBV10-3; j_gene: TRBJ1-1; d_gene: -; CDR3aa: CAIKGSLGMDTEAFF; CDR3nt: TGTGCCATCAAGGGATCTCTGGGGATGGACACTGAAGCTTTCTTT